Following are 20 T cell receptor beta chains from one sample sequenced in a study of cytomegalovirus exposure and HLA in healthy donors. Primers: 60 Vbeta forward and 13 Jbeta reverse. Method: immunoSEQ multiplex PCR; TCRdb's copy keeps in-frame clones and lacks some. This sample's table has under 200,000 clones. Sequenced input: PBMCs. All receptors derive from a woman younger than 35 in good health and CMV-seropositive.

The chain carries TRBV5-1 and TRBJ1-1; tentatively, D is TRBD1 (6 bases). Trimming pared 0 bases from V and 6 bases from J, leaving 9 bases between. The CDR3 is made up of 13 amino acids. Germline CDR1 SGHRS, CDR2 YFSETQ. In DNA form, the CDR3 reads TGCGCCAGCAGCTTGGAGTGGACAGCTGAAGCTTTCTTT. This codes for CASSLEWTAEAFF.

This chain connects TRBV18 to TRBJ1-4; tentatively, D is TRBD1 (5 bases). The CDR3 covers 16 residues. CDR1 and CDR2 (germline): KGHSH, LQKENI. V was cut by 4 bases and J by 8 bases, with 20 bases left in between. The CDR3 protein is CASSLGGGAVGEKLFF. The CDR3 DNA reads TGTGCCAGCTCACTTGGCGGAGGGGCGGTAGGAGAAAAACTGTTTTTT.

This sequence joins TRBV19 and TRBJ1-1; 12 positions agree with TRBD1. Trimming cost V 5 bases and J 11 bases; bases outside gene matches: 12. Germline V gene data show CDR1 as LNHDA and CDR2 as SQIVND (reference sequence). This CDR3 comprises 15 residues. The CDR3 DNA sequence: TGTGCCAGTAGTGCCGGGACAGGGGGCGCGGCGGTCGCTTTCTTT. Translating it yields CASSAGTGGAAVAFF. The variable domain in full, completed from reference TRBV19 and TRBJ1-1, reads DGGITQSPKYLFRKEGQNVTLSCEQNLNHDAMYWYRQDPGQGLRLIYYSQIVNDFQKGDIAEGYSVSREKKESFPLTVTSAQKNPTAFYLCASSAGTGGAAVAFFGQGTRLTVV.

The gene calls are TRBV10-3 and TRBJ2-7, with TRBD2 identical over 9 bases. In germline, CDR1 is ENHRY, CDR2 SYGVKD. This CDR3 contains 16 residues. V lost 3 bases to trimming and J lost 0 bases; unmatched junction nucleotides: 6. CDR3 protein: CAISDPRLADSYEQYF. In DNA form, the CDR3 reads TGTGCCATCAGTGACCCCCGACTAGCGGACTCCTACGAGCAGTACTTC.

The chain employs TRBV29-1 and TRBJ2-5, with 10 bases aligning to TRBD2. V gave up 3 bases and J gave up 5 bases; unmatched junction bases: 9. This CDR3 has 15 amino acids. Germline CDR1 reads SQVTM; CDR2 reads ANQGSEA. CDR3 coding DNA: TGCAGCGTTGAGTTGGCTAGCGGGAGTGGGGAGACCCAGTACTTC. Amino acid sequence: CSVELASGSGETQYF.

J is TRBJ2-1 and V is TRBV4-2; TRBD2 matches at 8 bases. Germline V lookup: CDR1 LGHNA, CDR2 YNFKEQ. After removal of 0 bases from V and 2 bases from J, the junction contained 6 bases not matched to a gene. This CDR3 is 17 amino acids long. CDR3 coding DNA: TGTGCCAGCAGCCAAGAAAGTAGCGGGGCCCCCTACAATGAGCAGTTCTTC. Protein product: CASSQESSGAPYNEQFF.

V gene TRBV7-2 combines with J gene TRBJ1-1; 9 positions agree with TRBD1. Germline lookup yields CDR1 SGHTA and CDR2 FQGNSA. V gave up 5 bases and J gave up 0 bases; unmatched junction bases: 10. This CDR3 is built from 17 residues. The CDR3 loop is CASSQITGGKMNTEAFF. CDR3 in DNA: TGTGCCAGCAGCCAGATAACAGGGGGCAAGATGAACACTGAAGCTTTCTTT.

The chain joins TRBV15 to TRBJ2-4; 8 nucleotides line up with TRBD2. This CDR3 has 16 amino acids. V lost 0 bases to trimming and J lost 8 bases; unmatched junction nucleotides: 9. Germline CDR1 is LNHNV and CDR2 is YYDKDF (reference sequence). The CDR3, as DNA: TGTGCCACCAGCAGAGATAGGAGCGGGGGTACTGACATTCAGTACTTC. Translating it yields CATSRDRSGGTDIQYF.

The rearrangement links TRBV21-1 to TRBJ2-7; no check of the table's D call, TRBD2, against the DNA was made. TRBV21-1 is shown as a pseudogene. This CDR3 spans 15 amino acids. The CDR3 spells CASSWTSGLTYEQYF. As DNA, the CDR3 is TGTGCCAGCAGCTGGACTAGCGGCCTTACCTACGAGCAGTACTTC.

The chain employs TRBV5-1 and TRBJ2-5, with D hard to call. Trimming cost V 0 bases and J 7 bases, with 19 bases left between them. Germline CDR1 reads SGHRS; CDR2 reads YFSETQ. This CDR3 region has 16 residues. Written as DNA, the CDR3 is TGCGCCAGCAGCTTGGCCGCGGTGCAACTTCGTCCGACCCAGTACTTC. Protein product: CASSLAAVQLRPTQYF.

The rearrangement uses TRBV30 and TRBJ1-1, with 8 positions matching TRBD1. Germline V CDR1 and CDR2: GTSNPN, SVGIG (reference sequence). This CDR3 has 11 amino acids. Trimming cost V 5 bases and J 7 bases; bases outside gene matches: 3. The DNA of the CDR3 is TGTGCCTGGGCTGACAGGGGTGAAGCTTTCTTT. It codes for CAWADRGEAFF.

This chain joins TRBV7-9 and TRBJ1-4; D gene uncertain. The CDR3 is 13 amino acids. From germline, CDR1 is SEHNR and CDR2 FQNEAQ (reference sequence). Between the trimmed V and J ends, which lost 4 bases and 8 bases, there was a span of 11 bases. The CDR3 sequence is CASSSGLVEKLFF. The DNA of the CDR3 is TGTGCCAGCAGCTCGGGTTTGGTGGAAAAACTGTTTTTT.

The chain recombines TRBV5-1 with TRBJ2-7, with 12 bases identical to TRBD1. Germline V gives CDR1 SGHRS, CDR2 YFSETQ. CDR3 length equals 14 residues. After removal of 4 bases from V and 5 bases from J, the junction contained 4 bases not matched to a gene. This CDR3 is CASSRGTGGDEQYF. CDR3 in DNA: TGCGCCAGCAGCCGAGGGACAGGGGGCGACGAGCAGTACTTC.

The V call is TRBV4-3, the J call TRBJ2-5; TRBD1 aligns across 9 bases. The V segment lost 5 bases and the J segment 5 bases; nucleotides outside the gene matches: 15. CDR1 is LGHNA, CDR2 YSLEER, per germline. The CDR3 runs 17 residues. The DNA of the CDR3 is TGCGCCAGCAGCAAAAGACCGGGACAGGGATTGGAGGAGACCCAGTACTTC. Translation gives CASSKRPGQGLEETQYF.

The CDR3 nucleotides read TGTGCCATCAGTGAGTCGGGTAGGCTAGCGGGCATCTACGAGCAGTACTTC. It encodes CAISESGRLAGIYEQYF. The J gene is TRBJ2-7, the V gene TRBV10-3; 8 bases are a match to TRBD2. Germline CDR1 and CDR2: ENHRY and SYGVKD. This CDR3 is built from 17 residues. After removal of 0 bases from V and 3 bases from J, the junction contained 10 bases not matched to a gene.

The chain links TRBV7-9 to TRBJ2-1; 7 positions match TRBD2. The germline V gene encodes CDR1 SEHNR and CDR2 FQNEAQ (reference sequence). The trim removed 4 bases at V and 4 bases at J, leaving 10 bases unmatched. The CDR3 is 16 residues long. The CDR3: CASSSYGRRIYNEQFF. The CDR3 bases are TGTGCCAGCAGCTCCTACGGGAGGCGCATTTACAATGAGCAGTTCTTC.

V usage is TRBV5-4 and J usage is TRBJ1-1; D perhaps matches TRBD1 (6 bases). The CDR3 is made up of 17 amino acids. With 0 bases removed from V and 4 bases from J, the gap between germline ends came to 19 bases. Germline V lookup: CDR1 SGHNT, CDR2 YYREEE (reference sequence). DNA of the CDR3: TGTGCCAGCAGCTTGGCACCGGGACAAAGTCTTGGCACTGAAGCTTTCTTT. It is translated as CASSLAPGQSLGTEAFF.

V is TRBV11-1 and J is TRBJ2-1; a weak D match, TRBD2 (6 bases). The germline V gene has CDR1 SGHAT and CDR2 FQDESV (reference sequence). Trimming removed 4 bases at V and 6 bases at J, with 13 bases between. The CDR3 runs 14 residues. CDR3 sequence: CASSSFGEVNEQFF. The CDR3 bases are TGTGCCAGCAGCTCTTTTGGGGAGGTCAATGAGCAGTTCTTC. The variable domain in full, with the rest retrieved from reference TRBV11-1 and TRBJ2-1, is EAEVAQSPRYKITEKSQAVAFWCDPISGHATLYWYRQILGQGPELLVQFQDESVVDDSQLPKDRFSAERLKGVDSTLKIQPAELGDSAMYLCASSSFGEVNEQFFGPGTRLTVL.

The rearrangement uses TRBV6-5 and TRBJ2-7; D is undetermined. This CDR3 has 14 residues. V lost 7 bases and J 4 bases, leaving 17 bases between the germline ends. Germline CDR1 is MNHEY and CDR2 is SVGAGI. The CDR3 DNA follows: TGTGCCAGCACCTATGACTCAGAGTCGTACGAGCAGTACTTC. Translating gives CASTYDSESYEQYF.

This sequence joins TRBV20-1 and TRBJ2-1; D possibly corresponds to TRBD2 (5 bases). CDR3 length: 10 residues. Germline CDR1 and CDR2: DFQATT and SNEGSKA (reference sequence). V lost 5 bases to trimming and J lost 7 bases, with 6 bases between them. The CDR3 bases are TGCAGTGCTTGGGAGAATGAGCAGTTCTTC. This sequence encodes CSAWENEQFF.